A selection of T cell receptor beta chains follows, all from one sample in a study of graft-versus-host responses after intestinal transplantation. TCRdb's table, derived via immunoSEQ multiplex PCR, lists solely in-frame clones and lacks some. The sample includes 70,000 to 95,000 clones, roughly 91% of them seen just once. Which antigens these TCRs recognize remains unknown. The sequenced sample was unstimulated CD8+ T cells sorted from spleen or lymph node cells, obtained before transplant. The source is a human donor who was the organ donor for an intestinal transplant. Both conserved end residues are part of each CDR3. A D gene is named only where the DNA matches it firmly. Some rows mark clone size as missing; the rest say once, few, many or name a class of expanded clone.

DNA | CDR3 | D | V | size | J
TGTGCCAGCAGCCCCACCGGGACTAGCGGGTTTTACAATGAGCAGTTCTTC | CASSPTGTSGFYNEQFF | TRBD2 | TRBV5-6 | - | TRBJ2-1
TGTGCCAGCAGTACTGGGGGCCCTGTCCCTTATGGCTACACCTTC | CASSTGGPVPYGYTF | - | TRBV6-6 | - | TRBJ1-2
TGTGCCAGCAGCGGCGGGGGGGAAGAGACCCAGTACTTC | CASSGGGEETQYF | TRBD2 | TRBV7-6 | - | TRBJ2-5
TGTGCCAGCAGCCCCCACGTTGAGGAGCAGTTCTTC | CASSPHVEEQFF | - | TRBV14 | - | TRBJ2-1
TGTGCCAGCCGACTAGCGCACACAGATACGCAGTATTTT | CASRLAHTDTQYF | TRBD2 | TRBV10-3 | - | TRBJ2-3
TGCGCCAGCAGCCAAGATAGAGGAACAGATACGCAGTATTTT | CASSQDRGTDTQYF | - | TRBV4-1 | - | TRBJ2-3
TGTGCCAGCTCTGATGATGTAGGCAGGGGGTGGCTAGGGCAGTTCTTC | CASSDDVGRGWLGQFF | TRBD1 | TRBV27 | - | TRBJ2-1
TGCAGTGCTAGATGGAGAGGCGAGCAGTACTTC | CSARWRGEQYF | - | TRBV20-1 | - | TRBJ2-7
TGTGCCACCAGCGGGGAGGTCCAAGAGACCCAGTACTTC | CATSGEVQETQYF | - | TRBV15 | - | TRBJ2-5
TGTGCCAGCTTAGGGGGCACTGAAGCTTTCTTT | CASLGGTEAFF | - | TRBV7-9 | - | TRBJ1-1
TGTGCCAGCAGCGACCGGGACAGGGACACAGATACGCAGTATTTT | CASSDRDRDTDTQYF | TRBD1 | TRBV9 | - | TRBJ2-3
TGTGCCAGCAGCTTGGGGACAAGGGGCCCATTTAGCAATCAGCCCCAGCATTTT | CASSLGTRGPFSNQPQHF | - | TRBV5-6 | - | TRBJ1-5
TGTGCCAGCTCACCAGCGGGATCTGAGCAGTTCTTC | CASSPAGSEQFF | - | TRBV18 | - | TRBJ2-1
TGTGCCAGCAGTTTTGGGACAGGGGTAATCGGCTACACCTTC | CASSFGTGVIGYTF | TRBD1 | TRBV28 | - | TRBJ1-2
TGTGCCAGCAGTGAGGCAGGGTGGTTGGGTGTGGACACTGAAGCTTTCTTT | CASSEAGWLGVDTEAFF | - | TRBV2 | - | TRBJ1-1
TGTGCCAGCAGCTCACGCCGACTAGCGGGAGGAGTCTACAATGAGCAGTTCTTC | CASSSRRLAGGVYNEQFF | TRBD2 | TRBV7-2 | once | TRBJ2-1
TGTGCCAGCAGCCCCAATCCCCCAGGGGGCATCTACAATGAGCAGTTCTTC | CASSPNPPGGIYNEQFF | TRBD1 | TRBV7-6 | - | TRBJ2-1
TGTGCCAGCGGCATAGCGGGTCGGACAGATACGCAGTATTTT | CASGIAGRTDTQYF | TRBD2 | TRBV27 | once | TRBJ2-3
TGTGCCAGCAGCAATTCACCCCGGGACAGGGACCACGAGCAGTACTTC | CASSNSPRDRDHEQYF | TRBD1 | TRBV7-9 | - | TRBJ2-7
TGTGCCAGTATGCCCGGGACTAGCGGTAACAATGAGCAGTTCTTC | CASMPGTSGNNEQFF | TRBD2 | TRBV19 | - | TRBJ2-1
TGTGCCAGCAGCTCGACAGTGAGTGTGAATCAGCCCCAGCATTTT | CASSSTVSVNQPQHF | - | TRBV5-5 | once | TRBJ1-5
TGCGCCAGCAGCCCGACAGGGGCCCCGGAGGGCTACACCTTC | CASSPTGAPEGYTF | TRBD1 | TRBV4-3 | few | TRBJ1-2
TGTGCCAGCAGCTCCACCTCCGGGACAGAGAATGAGCAGTTCTTC | CASSSTSGTENEQFF | TRBD1 | TRBV7-9 | - | TRBJ2-1
TGTGCCAGCAGCTTAGCACTAGCGGGAAACTACAATGAGCAGTTCTTC | CASSLALAGNYNEQFF | TRBD2 | TRBV7-3 | - | TRBJ2-1
TGTGCCAGCAGAACAGGACTAGCGGGGGGTGGGGGCACTGAGACCCAGTACTTC | CASRTGLAGGGGTETQYF | TRBD2 | TRBV7-8 | - | TRBJ2-5
TGTGCCAGCAGCGTAGAGGGGGGGTATGGCTACACCTTC | CASSVEGGYGYTF | - | TRBV9 | - | TRBJ1-2
TGTGCCAGCAGCTTCTTCCTTAGCGGGGGCCTCAATGAGCAGTTCTTC | CASSFFLSGGLNEQFF | TRBD2 | TRBV5-4 | - | TRBJ2-1
TGTGCCAGCAGCTTAGGCCCCCGGTACGAGCAGTACTTC | CASSLGPRYEQYF | - | TRBV11-2 | once | TRBJ2-7
TGTGCCAGCAGGGGGCGCGGTCGTGAAAAACTGTTTTTT | CASRGRGREKLFF | - | TRBV7-8 | - | TRBJ1-4
TGCAGCGTTGAAGATCTTACCCTCACAGGGTTCTACGAGCAGTACTTC | CSVEDLTLTGFYEQYF | - | TRBV29-1 | - | TRBJ2-7
TGTGCCAGCAGTGAAGGCAGGGTCTATGAAAAACTGTTTTTT | CASSEGRVYEKLFF | - | TRBV2 | - | TRBJ1-4
TGTGCCAGCAGCTTGTCAGGGTCGTGGCAGCCCCAGCATTTT | CASSLSGSWQPQHF | - | TRBV5-6 | few | TRBJ1-5
TGCGCCAGCAGCCGAATGACAGGGGATTCCAACGAGCAGTACTTC | CASSRMTGDSNEQYF | TRBD1 | TRBV4-1 | once | TRBJ2-7
TGTGCCTGGAGCTCGGTGGGTGTGACATACTCTGGCTACACCTTC | CAWSSVGVTYSGYTF | - | TRBV30 | - | TRBJ1-2
TGTGCCAGCAGCCCAGGAGGGGTTAGTGATACGCAGTATTTT | CASSPGGVSDTQYF | - | TRBV7-6 | - | TRBJ2-3
TGTGCCAGCAGCTTAGGGGCAGGGGGGTTCGGCGGGGAGCTGTTTTTT | CASSLGAGGFGGELFF | - | TRBV11-2 | once | TRBJ2-2
TGTGCCTGGAGTGTACGGGGATTAGGGAATCAGCCCCAGCATTTT | CAWSVRGLGNQPQHF | - | TRBV30 | - | TRBJ1-5
TGTGCCAGCGGGGAGGGTCCTGGGACCGGGGAGCTGTTTTTT | CASGEGPGTGELFF | TRBD2 | TRBV7-9 | few | TRBJ2-2
TGCGCCAGCAGCTTGGGGACTAGCGCGGGCGAGACCCAGTACTTC | CASSLGTSAGETQYF | TRBD2 | TRBV5-1 | once | TRBJ2-5
TGCGCCAGCAGCTTGAAAGGCATAACACCGAGGTCTACTGGAAACACCATATATTTT | CASSLKGITPRSTGNTIYF | - | TRBV5-1 | - | TRBJ1-3
TGTGCCAGCAGCTTGGCCCTCAATGAGCAGTTCTTC | CASSLALNEQFF | - | TRBV5-4 | - | TRBJ2-1
TGCAGCGTTGAATTATTCCCGGGTCAGCCCCAGCATTTT | CSVELFPGQPQHF | - | TRBV29-1 | few | TRBJ1-5
TGTGCCAGCACCCACTCTAGCGGGGCTTCAGATACGCAGTATTTT | CASTHSSGASDTQYF | TRBD2 | TRBV27 | - | TRBJ2-3
TGTGCCAGCAGTCCGACCTACCCGGGGGGAGAAAAACTGTTTTTT | CASSPTYPGGEKLFF | - | TRBV6-5 | - | TRBJ1-4
TGTGCCAGCAGCTTCACCGGGACTAGCTTTGGCAATGAGCAGTTCTTC | CASSFTGTSFGNEQFF | TRBD2 | TRBV7-3 | - | TRBJ2-1
TGTGCCAGCAGTTTAGCGGGAGCCGTAGCAGATACGCAGTATTTT | CASSLAGAVADTQYF | TRBD2 | TRBV27 | - | TRBJ2-3
TGCAGCGTTCTAGCGGGAGTTGAGACCGGGGAGCTGTTTTTT | CSVLAGVETGELFF | TRBD2 | TRBV29-1 | few | TRBJ2-2
TGTGCCAGTAGTATCACGGGAACGGTCGAGCAGTACTTC | CASSITGTVEQYF | - | TRBV19 | - | TRBJ2-7
TGTGCCAGCAGGATAGCGGGAGGTGGTACCGGGGAGCTGTTTTTT | CASRIAGGGTGELFF | TRBD2 | TRBV27 | - | TRBJ2-2
TGTGCCAGCAGCTCCCGTAGGGGGCAAGAGACCCAGTACTTC | CASSSRRGQETQYF | - | TRBV7-6 | - | TRBJ2-5
TGTGCCAGCAGCGCCCTGGCGGGAGGGGGTAATGAGCAGTTCTTC | CASSALAGGGNEQFF | TRBD2 | TRBV11-2 | - | TRBJ2-1
TGTGCCAGCAGTGACGGGTTACACACTGAAGCTTTCTTT | CASSDGLHTEAFF | - | TRBV2 | - | TRBJ1-1
TGCGCCAGCAGCCAAGATCCGCCCGGGGTCTTCGGGAACACTGAAGCTTTCTTT | CASSQDPPGVFGNTEAFF | - | TRBV4-1 | - | TRBJ1-1
TGTGCCAGCAATTACTCGAGCAAGAACACTGAAGCTTTCTTT | CASNYSSKNTEAFF | - | TRBV6-5 | - | TRBJ1-1
TGTGCCAGCAGTTTAAGCCGCCCCTCTCAAGAGACCCAGTACTTC | CASSLSRPSQETQYF | - | TRBV28 | - | TRBJ2-5
TGTGCCAGCACCTCTGGGCGCGGGGGGTCCACAGATACGCAGTATTTT | CASTSGRGGSTDTQYF | TRBD2 | TRBV5-4 | - | TRBJ2-3
TGTGCCAGCAGCTTAGCCGGGGGAAATTCACCCCTCCACTTT | CASSLAGGNSPLHF | - | TRBV7-9 | - | TRBJ1-6
TGTGCCAGCAGCCTACTAGCGGAAGGCACAGATACGCAGTATTTT | CASSLLAEGTDTQYF | TRBD2 | TRBV27 | - | TRBJ2-3